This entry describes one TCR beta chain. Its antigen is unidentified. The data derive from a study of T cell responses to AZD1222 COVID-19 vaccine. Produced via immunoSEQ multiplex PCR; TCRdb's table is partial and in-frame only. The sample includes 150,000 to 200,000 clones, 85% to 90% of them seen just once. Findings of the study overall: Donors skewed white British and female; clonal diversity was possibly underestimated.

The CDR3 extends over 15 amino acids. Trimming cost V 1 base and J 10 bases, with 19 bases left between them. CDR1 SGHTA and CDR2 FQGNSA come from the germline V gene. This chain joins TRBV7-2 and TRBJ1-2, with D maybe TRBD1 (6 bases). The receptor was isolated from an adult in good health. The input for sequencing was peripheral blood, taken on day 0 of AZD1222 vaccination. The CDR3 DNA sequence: TGTGCCAGCAGCTTAGAATGGGGGGCACGTGCGGTCTACACCTTC. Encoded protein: CASSLEWGARAVYTF. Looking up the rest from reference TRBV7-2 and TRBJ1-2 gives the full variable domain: GAGVSQSPSNKVTEKGKDVELRCDPISGHTALYWYRQSLGQGLEFLIYFQGNSAPDKSGLPSDRFSAERTGGSVSTLTIQRTQQEDSAVYLCASSLEWGARAVYTFGSGTRLTVV.